Here is one T cell receptor (beta chain) with its context. TCRdb re-processed the PCR reads through MiXCR. Of a few thousand clones detected, around a third appear once; the ten largest clones hold more than 25%. These data originate in a study of metastatic and nonmetastatic thyroid tumors. Patients underwent thyroid surgery, and none had received any treatment before it. The V and J ends lost 7 bases and 7 bases, in that order; junction bases with no gene match: 16. Per the germline V gene, CDR1 is DFQATT and CDR2 is SNEGSKA (reference sequence). The CDR3 runs 17 residues. Source material: adjacent normal tissue. The receptor was isolated from a male donor with papillary thyroid cancer or a benign thyroid nodule (not recorded which). Some clones in this sample may be carry-over from other donors' samples. This rearrangement joins TRBV20-1 to TRBJ2-1; TRBD2 matches 13 bases. The DNA of the CDR3 is TGCAGTGTCAACGGACTAGCGGGAGTAGTAAACGAAAATGAGCAGTTCTTC. Translating gives CSVNGLAGVVNENEQFF.